This T cell receptor (beta chain) comes out of a study of human T cells and chemical hapten exposure. General study points: TCRs whose frequency exceeded 1 in 1000 remained the same following DPC sensitization.

As processed by the authors: TCR counts had a median of about 94,000 per sample and spanned about 20,000 to 700,000. One entry per CDR3 protein results from TCRdb running MiXCR on the RACE reads. None of the V and J calls come from the authors' own analysis; TCRdb made them. Among fewer than 400,000 distinct CDR3 sequences, approximately 6.9% were seen once, and the ten largest hold about 8%. The germline V gene encodes CDR1 MDHEN and CDR2 SYDVKM. This CDR3 contains 12 residues. The V end was cut by 2 bases, the J end by 10 bases, with 11 bases between. With respect to this clonotype: Its antigen is undetermined.

The time point was: patch test 1, 2 weeks after DPC sensitization. Treatment specified: therapeutic diphenylcyclopropenone sensitization with weekly scalp DPC. Those who donated were patients with alopecia, 18 to 70 years of age, and suitable for DPC. The TCR originated in a young woman with alopecia areata. Some clones in this sample may be carry-over from other donors' samples. This specimen consisted of whole blood, obtained in connection with sensitization to the hapten diphenylcyclopropenone (DPC). The chain carries TRBV28 and TRBJ1-1; weak D call: TRBD1 (5 bases). The CDR3 nucleotides read TGTGCCAGCAGTTTAGGGCAGGGACCAGCTTTCTTT. Translating it yields CASSLGQGPAFF.